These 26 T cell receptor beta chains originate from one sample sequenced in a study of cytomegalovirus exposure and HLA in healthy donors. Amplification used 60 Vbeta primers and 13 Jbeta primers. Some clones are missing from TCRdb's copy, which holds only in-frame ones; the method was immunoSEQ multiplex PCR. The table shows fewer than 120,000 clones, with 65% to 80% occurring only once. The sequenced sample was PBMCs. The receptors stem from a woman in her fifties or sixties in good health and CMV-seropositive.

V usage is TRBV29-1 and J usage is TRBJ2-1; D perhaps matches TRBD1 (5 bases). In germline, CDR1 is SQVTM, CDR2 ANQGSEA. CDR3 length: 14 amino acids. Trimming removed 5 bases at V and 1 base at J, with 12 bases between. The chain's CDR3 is CSVRRTLSYNEQFF. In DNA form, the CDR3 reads TGCAGCGTTCGCAGGACACTTTCCTACAATGAGCAGTTCTTC.

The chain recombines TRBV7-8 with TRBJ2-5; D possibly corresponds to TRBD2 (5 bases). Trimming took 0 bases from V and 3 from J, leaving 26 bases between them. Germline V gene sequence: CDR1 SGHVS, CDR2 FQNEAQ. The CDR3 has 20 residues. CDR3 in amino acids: CASSLARVGILRRWEETQYF. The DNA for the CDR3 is TGTGCCAGCAGCTTAGCGCGAGTCGGGATTCTGCGGCGTTGGGAAGAGACCCAGTACTTC.

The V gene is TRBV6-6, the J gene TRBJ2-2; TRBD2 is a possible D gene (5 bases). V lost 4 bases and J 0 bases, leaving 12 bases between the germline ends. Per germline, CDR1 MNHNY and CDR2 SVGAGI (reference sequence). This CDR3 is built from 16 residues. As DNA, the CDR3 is TGTGCCAGCAGTTTTGTGGACTTCTCGAACACCGGGGAGCTGTTTTTT. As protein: CASSFVDFSNTGELFF.

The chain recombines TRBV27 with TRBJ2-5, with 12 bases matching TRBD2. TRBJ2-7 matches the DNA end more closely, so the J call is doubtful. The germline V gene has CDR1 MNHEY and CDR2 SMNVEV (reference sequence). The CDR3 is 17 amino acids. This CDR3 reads CASSSTHRLAGVGEQYF. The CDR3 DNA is TGTGCCAGCAGTTCAACCCATCGACTAGCGGGAGTGGGCGAGCAGTACTTC.

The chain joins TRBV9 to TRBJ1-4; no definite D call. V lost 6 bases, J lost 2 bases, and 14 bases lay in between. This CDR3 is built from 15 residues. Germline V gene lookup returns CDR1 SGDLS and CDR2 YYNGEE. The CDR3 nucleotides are TGTGCCAGCACCAAGAGTAGTACTACTAATGAAAAACTGTTTTTT. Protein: CASTKSSTTNEKLFF.

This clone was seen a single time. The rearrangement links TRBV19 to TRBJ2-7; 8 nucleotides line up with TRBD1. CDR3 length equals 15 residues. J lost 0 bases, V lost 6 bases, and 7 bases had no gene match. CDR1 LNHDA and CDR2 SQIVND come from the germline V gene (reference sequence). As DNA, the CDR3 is TGTGCCAGTAGGGCCACAGGGGGATTCTCCTACGAGCAGTACTTC. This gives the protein CASRATGGFSYEQYF.

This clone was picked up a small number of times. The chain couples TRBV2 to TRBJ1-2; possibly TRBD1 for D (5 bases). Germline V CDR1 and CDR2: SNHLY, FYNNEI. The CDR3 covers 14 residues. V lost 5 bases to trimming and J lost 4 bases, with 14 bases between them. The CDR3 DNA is TGTGCCAGCAGTCTCAGGGCTAACAGCTATGGCTACACCTTC. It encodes CASSLRANSYGYTF.

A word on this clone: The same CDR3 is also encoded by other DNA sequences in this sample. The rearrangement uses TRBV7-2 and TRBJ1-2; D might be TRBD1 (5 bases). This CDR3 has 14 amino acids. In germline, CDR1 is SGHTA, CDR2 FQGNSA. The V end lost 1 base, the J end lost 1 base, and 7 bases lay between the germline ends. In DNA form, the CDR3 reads TGTGCCAGCAGCTTAGACAGGTTTAACTATGGCTACACCTTC. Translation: CASSLDRFNYGYTF.

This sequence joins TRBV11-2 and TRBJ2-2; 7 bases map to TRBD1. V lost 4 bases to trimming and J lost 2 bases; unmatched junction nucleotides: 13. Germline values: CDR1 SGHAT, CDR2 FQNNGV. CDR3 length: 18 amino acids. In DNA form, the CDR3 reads TGTGCCAGCAGCTATCTTAGGGGGCCTACCTCTAACACCGGGGAGCTGTTTTTT. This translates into CASSYLRGPTSNTGELFF.

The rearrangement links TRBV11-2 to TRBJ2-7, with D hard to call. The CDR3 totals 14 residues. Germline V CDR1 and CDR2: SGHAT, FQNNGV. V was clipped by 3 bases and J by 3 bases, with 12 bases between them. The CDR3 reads CASSLTTKSYEQYF. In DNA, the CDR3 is TGTGCCAGCAGCTTGACAACCAAAAGCTACGAGCAGTACTTC.

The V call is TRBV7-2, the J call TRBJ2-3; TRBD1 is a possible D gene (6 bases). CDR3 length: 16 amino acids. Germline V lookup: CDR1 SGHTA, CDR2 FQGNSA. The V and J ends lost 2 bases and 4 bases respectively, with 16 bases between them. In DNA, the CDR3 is TGTGCCAGCAGCTTAAAACGATCAGGGGTGGCAGATACGCAGTATTTT. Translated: CASSLKRSGVADTQYF.

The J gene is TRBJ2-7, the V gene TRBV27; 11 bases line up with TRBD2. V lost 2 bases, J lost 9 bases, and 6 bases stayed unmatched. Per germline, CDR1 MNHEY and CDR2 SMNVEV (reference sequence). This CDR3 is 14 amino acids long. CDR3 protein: CASSLETSGIGQYF. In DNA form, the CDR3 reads TGTGCCAGCAGTTTAGAGACTAGCGGGATCGGGCAGTACTTC.

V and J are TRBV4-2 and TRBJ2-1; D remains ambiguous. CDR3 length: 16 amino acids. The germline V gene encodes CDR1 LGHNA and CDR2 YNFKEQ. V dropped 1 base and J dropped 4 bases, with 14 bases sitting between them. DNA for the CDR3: TGTGCCAGCAGCCAAGCTGGCCATACAACATACAATGAGCAGTTCTTC. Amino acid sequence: CASSQAGHTTYNEQFF.

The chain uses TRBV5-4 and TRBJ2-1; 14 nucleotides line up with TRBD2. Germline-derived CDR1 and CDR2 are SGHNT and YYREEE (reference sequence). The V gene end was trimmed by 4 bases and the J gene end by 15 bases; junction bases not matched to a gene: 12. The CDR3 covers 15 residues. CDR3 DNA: TGTGCCAGCAGCCCCCTGGGACTAGCGGGAGCGGGCCTGTTCTTC. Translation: CASSPLGLAGAGLFF.

The CDR3 is CASSIRPGGYQETQYF. The DNA for the CDR3 is TGTGCCAGTAGTATTAGGCCAGGGGGGTACCAAGAGACCCAGTACTTC. The V call is TRBV19, the J call TRBJ2-5; TRBD1 might be the D (7 bases). The CDR3 has 16 residues. V lost 3 bases and J 0 bases, leaving 14 bases between the germline ends. Germline CDR1 and CDR2: LNHDA and SQIVND (reference sequence). The variable domain in full, completed from reference TRBV19 and TRBJ2-5, reads DGGITQSPKYLFRKEGQNVTLSCEQNLNHDAMYWYRQDPGQGLRLIYYSQIVNDFQKGDIAEGYSVSREKKESFPLTVTSAQKNPTAFYLCASSIRPGGYQETQYFGPGTRLLVL.

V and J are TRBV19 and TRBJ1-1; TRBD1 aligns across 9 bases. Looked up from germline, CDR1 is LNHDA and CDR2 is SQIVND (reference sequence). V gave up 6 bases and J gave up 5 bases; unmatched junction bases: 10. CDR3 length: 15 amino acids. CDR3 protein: CASSPGGQGLTEAFF. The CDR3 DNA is TGTGCCAGTAGCCCTGGTGGACAGGGGCTTACTGAAGCTTTCTTT.

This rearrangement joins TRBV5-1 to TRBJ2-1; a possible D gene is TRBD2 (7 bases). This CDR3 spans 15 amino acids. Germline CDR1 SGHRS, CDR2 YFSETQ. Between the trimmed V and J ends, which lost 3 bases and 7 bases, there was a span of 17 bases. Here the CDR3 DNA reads TGCGCCAGCAGCTGGGAGGGGGGCTCAATAAATGAGCAGTTCTTC. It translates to CASSWEGGSINEQFF.

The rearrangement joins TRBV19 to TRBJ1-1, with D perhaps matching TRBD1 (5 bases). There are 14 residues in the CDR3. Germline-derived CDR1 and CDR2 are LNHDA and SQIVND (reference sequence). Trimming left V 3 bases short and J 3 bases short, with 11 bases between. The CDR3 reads CASSILGGDTEAFF. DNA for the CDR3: TGTGCCAGTAGTATCCTGGGGGGGGACACTGAAGCTTTCTTT.

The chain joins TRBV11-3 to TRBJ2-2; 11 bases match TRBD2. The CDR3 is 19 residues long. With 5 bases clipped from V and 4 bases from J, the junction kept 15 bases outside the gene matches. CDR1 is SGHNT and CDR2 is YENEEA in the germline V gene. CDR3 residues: CASSHQLAGVGKGTGELFF. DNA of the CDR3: TGTGCCAGCAGCCACCAACTAGCGGGAGTAGGAAAGGGCACCGGGGAGCTGTTTTTT.

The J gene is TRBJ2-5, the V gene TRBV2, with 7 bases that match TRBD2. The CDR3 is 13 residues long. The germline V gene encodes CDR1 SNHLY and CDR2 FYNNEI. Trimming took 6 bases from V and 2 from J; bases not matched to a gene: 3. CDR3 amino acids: CASRRGLQETQYF. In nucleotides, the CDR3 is TGTGCCAGCAGACGGGGACTACAAGAGACCCAGTACTTC.

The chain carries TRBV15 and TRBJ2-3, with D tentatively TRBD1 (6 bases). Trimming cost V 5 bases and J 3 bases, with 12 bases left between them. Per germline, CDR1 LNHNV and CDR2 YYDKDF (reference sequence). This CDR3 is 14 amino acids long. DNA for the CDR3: TGTGCCACCAGCGTTCGACAGGAGACAGATACGCAGTATTTT. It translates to CATSVRQETDTQYF. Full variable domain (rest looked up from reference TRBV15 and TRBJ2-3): DAMVIQNPRYQVTQFGKPVTLSCSQTLNHNVMYWYQQKSSQAPKLLFHYYDKDFNNEADTPDNFQSRRPNTSFCFLDIRSPGLGDTAMYLCATSVRQETDTQYFGPGTRLTVL.

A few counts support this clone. This CDR3 is CASSLGPSGASYNEQFF. In nucleotides, the CDR3 is TGTGCCAGCAGCCTCGGTCCTAGCGGGGCTTCCTACAATGAGCAGTTCTTC. The chain links TRBV7-6 to TRBJ2-1, with TRBD2 identical over 9 bases. The germline V gene encodes CDR1 SGHVS and CDR2 FNYEAQ. The CDR3 extends over 17 amino acids. After removal of 5 bases from V and 1 base from J, the junction contained 9 bases not matched to a gene.

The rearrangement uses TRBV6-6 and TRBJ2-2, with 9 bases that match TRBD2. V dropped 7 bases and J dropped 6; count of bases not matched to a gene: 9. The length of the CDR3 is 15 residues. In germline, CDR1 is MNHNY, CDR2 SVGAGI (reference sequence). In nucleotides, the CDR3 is TGTGCCAGCAAGGTAGCGGGAGCCTTGGCCGGGGAGCTGTTTTTT. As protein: CASKVAGALAGELFF.

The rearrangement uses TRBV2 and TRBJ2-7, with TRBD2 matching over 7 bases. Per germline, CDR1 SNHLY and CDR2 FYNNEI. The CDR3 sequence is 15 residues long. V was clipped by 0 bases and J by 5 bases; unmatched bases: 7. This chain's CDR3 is CASSEALLGGNEQYF. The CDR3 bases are TGTGCCAGCAGTGAAGCGCTTTTGGGGGGGAACGAGCAGTACTTC.

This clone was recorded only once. The CDR3 bases are TGTGCCAGCTCACCAGGAGCCTACAATGAGCAGTTCTTC. As protein: CASSPGAYNEQFF. The chain combines TRBV18 with TRBJ2-1; D is ambiguous. CDR1 and CDR2 from the germline V gene are KGHSH and LQKENI. The CDR3 has 13 residues. The V gene lost 2 bases and the J gene lost 2 bases, with 4 bases spanning the gap.

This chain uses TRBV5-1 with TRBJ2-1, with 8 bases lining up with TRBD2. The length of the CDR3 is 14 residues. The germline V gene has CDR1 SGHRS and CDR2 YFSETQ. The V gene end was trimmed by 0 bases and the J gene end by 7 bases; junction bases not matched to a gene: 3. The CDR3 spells CASSLASGLNEQFF. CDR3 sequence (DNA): TGCGCCAGCAGCTTGGCTAGCGGGCTGAATGAGCAGTTCTTC.